This T cell receptor (beta chain) appears in the sequencing data of a study of early T cells in non-severe SARS-CoV-2 infection (dated by TCRdb to the early 2020s). Turning to the overall study: Because TCR sequencing was done on bulk RNA from unsorted whole blood, the alpha and beta chains could not be paired.

Libraries were made using 5' RACE. The run used a NextSeq 500. The TCR library protocol attached unique molecular identifiers to individual cDNA molecules to correct for sequencing error and PCR bias. Sequencing covered both TCR alpha and beta chains, and within each sample the abundances of alpha and beta sequences were tightly co-correlated. The paper's processing steps were these. V gene, J gene and CDR3 annotation of TCR sequences was performed with Decombinator V4. Expanded TCRs were defined as changing significantly between any two time points under a Poisson model with p below 0.0001. Abundances of TCRs were expressed as counts per million after normalisation to the total number of TCRs sequenced in each sample. TRAV1-2 paired with TRAJ12, TRAJ20 or TRAJ33 defined MAIT TCRs, while TRAV10 paired with TRAJ18 defined iNKT TCRs. VDJdb, accessed 1 November 2021, was searched for CMV, EBV and SARS-CoV-2 annotated TCRs, with TCRs annotated for multiple antigens excluded. TCRdb redid the processing of the public reads, applying fastp at Q25 and MiXCR, and retained in-frame beta chains. Each CDR3 protein gets just one entry, which takes the most common genes and DNA from the rows behind it. The V and J calls here are based on TCRdb, not the publication. This sample is represented by roughly 80,000 distinct CDR3 sequences; over 11% of them were singletons. Clones ranked in the top ten supply 3% of the sample.

A case-control design nested within a healthcare worker cohort in London, UK, was used, with weekly nasopharyngeal swab PCR tests and blood sampling performed. Between 23 and 31 March 2020, the week of the UK lockdown, healthcare workers were enrolled and then followed up weekly for as long as 16 weeks. Ten or more counts support this clonotype. Which antigen it targets is not known. No much larger clone exists at a distance of one base, and base qualities are not known. Paper-wide results and their limitations: VDJdb matching was skewed toward anti-spike CD8 responses and likely underestimated virus-specific expansions by missing private and CD4 specificities.

The CDR3, from cysteine to phenylalanine, totals 15 residues. Just CDR3 DNA is preserved here, 45 bases in frame from base 1. Trimmed from V: 5 bases; trimmed from J: 1 base; junction bases lacking a gene match: 3. Reading the germline V gene gives CDR1 SNHLY and CDR2 FYNNEI. This sequence was found in an adult who was a healthcare worker with PCR-confirmed SARS-CoV-2 infection or an uninfected control (not recorded which). The specimen sequenced was whole blood. Recombination joined TRBV2 with TRBJ2-2; TRBD1 lines up with 8 middle nucleotides. The base sequence is TGTGCCAGCAGTCCAGGGACAGGGAACACCGGGGAGCTGTTTTTT. The translation is CASSPGTGNTGELFF.